These 22 T cell receptor beta chains were sequenced from one sample in a study of blood T cell repertoires in COVID-19. Sequenced by immunoSEQ multiplex PCR; TCRdb stores in-frame clones only, minus some. This table has roughly 230,000 clones, 90% appearing once. The sample taken for sequencing was peripheral blood. The origin of the receptors is a woman aged 60 to 75 with COVID-19, enrolled during active disease.

The chain combines TRBV15 with TRBJ1-5; TRBD1 might be the D (5 bases). The CDR3 has 15 residues. CDR1 LNHNV and CDR2 YYDKDF come from the germline V gene (reference sequence). The ends were cut back, 0 bases at V and 5 bases at J, with 11 bases in the middle. CDR3 DNA sequence: TGTGCCACCAGCAGAGATATGGCAGGGCATCAGCCCCAGCATTTT. It yields the protein CATSRDMAGHQPQHF.

The chain recombines TRBV29-1 with TRBJ2-1; 7 nucleotides line up with TRBD1. CDR1 and CDR2 (germline): SQVTM, ANQGSEA. CDR3 length: 11 residues. With 6 bases clipped from V and 8 bases from J, the junction kept 4 bases outside the gene matches. The CDR3 is CSVADRDEQFF. For the CDR3, the DNA is TGCAGCGTAGCAGACAGGGATGAGCAGTTCTTC.

In the case of this clone: The same CDR3 can be traced to other DNA sequences in this sample. The gene calls are TRBV18 and TRBJ1-6, with 7 bases identical to TRBD1. CDR1 is KGHSH and CDR2 is LQKENI in the germline V gene. The CDR3 has 13 amino acids. Trimming took 4 bases from V and 8 from J; bases not matched to a gene: 2. CDR3 loop: CASSRTGDSPLHF. CDR3 in DNA: TGTGCCAGCTCACGTACAGGGGATTCACCCCTCCACTTT. The whole variable domain, filled in from reference TRBV18 and TRBJ1-6, reads NAGVMQNPRHLVRRRGQEARLRCSPMKGHSHVYWYRQLPEEGLKFMVYLQKENIIDESGMPKERFSAEFPKEGPSILRIQQVVRGDSAAYFCASSRTGDSPLHFGNGTRLTVT.

This clone was counted a few times. This CDR3 is also generated by other DNA sequences in the sample. This chain uses TRBV5-1 with TRBJ1-5, with D perhaps TRBD1 (5 bases). The germline gives CDR1 SGHRS, CDR2 YFSETQ. This CDR3 region has 14 residues. V was cut by 2 bases and J by 2 bases, with 8 bases left in between. CDR3 nucleotides: TGCGCCAGCAGCTTAGGAGGGGGCAATCAGCCCCAGCATTTT. Translation: CASSLGGGNQPQHF.

This chain connects TRBV3-1 (or the pseudogene TRBV3-2) to TRBJ2-5, with 12 bases identical to TRBD2. Trimming removed 1 base from V and 2 bases from J; junction bases left unmatched: 2. The germline CDR1 and CDR2 sequences are LGHDT and YNNKEL (reference sequence). This CDR3 comprises 16 residues. The CDR3 coding sequence is TGTGCCAGCAGCCAAGGGACTAGCGGGGCACAAGAGACCCAGTACTTC. Its protein is CASSQGTSGAQETQYF.

Here the CDR3 DNA reads TGTGCCAGCAGCCCTAAAGAGACCCAGTACTTC. Translation gives CASSPKETQYF. The V gene is TRBV11-1, the J gene TRBJ2-5; D is unresolved. V was trimmed by 5 bases and J by 3 bases, leaving 4 bases between them. From germline, CDR1 is SGHAT and CDR2 FQDESV (reference sequence). This CDR3 is 11 amino acids long.

In the case of this clone: The same CDR3 also results from other DNA sequences found in this sample. The chain uses TRBV7-2 and TRBJ1-1; no reliable D call. Germline-derived CDR1 and CDR2 are SGHTA and FQGNSA. V was clipped by 6 bases and J by 3 bases, with 11 bases between them. CDR3 length equals 13 residues. The CDR3 DNA follows: TGTGCCAGCAGTTTCGTCCAGGACACTGAAGCTTTCTTT. This translates into CASSFVQDTEAFF. The full variable domain, completed using reference TRBV7-2 and TRBJ1-1, is GAGVSQSPSNKVTEKGKDVELRCDPISGHTALYWYRQSLGQGLEFLIYFQGNSAPDKSGLPSDRFSAERTGGSVSTLTIQRTQQEDSAVYLCASSFVQDTEAFFGQGTRLTVV.

This clone showed up just once. This sequence joins TRBV4-3 and TRBJ2-3; D might be TRBD1 (6 bases). V was cut by 3 bases and J by 4 bases, with 17 bases left in between. Germline V gene sequence: CDR1 LGHNA, CDR2 YSLEER. There are 16 residues in the CDR3. CDR3 DNA sequence: TGCGCCAGCAGCCAGGGGGCCGTTAGCAGCGCAGATACGCAGTATTTT. Protein product: CASSQGAVSSADTQYF.

The chain links TRBV7-3 to TRBJ2-2; 7 nucleotides agree with TRBD1. The junction had 5 bases not matched to a gene; V was cut back by 5 bases and J by 5 bases. Germline assignment: CDR1 SGHTA and CDR2 FQGTGA. The CDR3 covers 14 residues. The CDR3 DNA follows: TGTGCCAGCAGCAAATCCAGGGGGACCGGGGAGCTGTTTTTT. This sequence encodes CASSKSRGTGELFF.

A single count supports this clone. The chain couples TRBV4-1 to TRBJ2-7, with a weak D call TRBD1 (6 bases). The CDR3 has 15 amino acids. The germline V gene has CDR1 MGHRA and CDR2 YSYEKL. V lost 0 bases and J 2 bases, leaving 11 bases between the germline ends. CDR3 residues: CASSQENAGAYEQYF. In nucleotides, the CDR3 is TGCGCCAGCAGCCAAGAAAATGCAGGGGCCTACGAGCAGTACTTC.

The CDR3 nucleotides read TGTGCCAGCTCTTGGGGGCGTGAGGCAGATACGCAGTATTTT. This sequence encodes CASSWGREADTQYF. The J gene is TRBJ2-3, the V gene TRBV18, with D maybe TRBD1 (6 bases). V lost 6 bases and J lost 4, with 14 bases in between. The CDR3 sequence is 14 residues long. Germline assignment: CDR1 KGHSH and CDR2 LQKENI. Using reference TRBV18 and TRBJ2-3 for the parts outside the CDR3, the full variable domain is NAGVMQNPRHLVRRRGQEARLRCSPMKGHSHVYWYRQLPEEGLKFMVYLQKENIIDESGMPKERFSAEFPKEGPSILRIQQVVRGDSAAYFCASSWGREADTQYFGPGTRLTVL.

This clone was seen more than once but under ten times. This chain links TRBV6-6 with TRBJ1-1; the match to TRBD1 covers 8 bases. This CDR3 contains 15 residues. Germline CDR1 and CDR2: MNHNY and SVGAGI (reference sequence). V lost 6 bases, J lost 7 bases, and 13 bases stayed unmatched. This chain's CDR3 is CASRPQGGRFGEAFF. The CDR3 DNA reads TGTGCCAGCAGACCACAGGGGGGGAGGTTTGGTGAAGCTTTCTTT.

V is TRBV9 and J is TRBJ2-5; the match to TRBD1 covers 8 bases. The ends lost 4 bases at V and 3 bases at J; junction bases unmatched: 5. The germline V gene has CDR1 SGDLS and CDR2 YYNGEE. This CDR3 has 14 amino acids. CDR3 protein: CASSFGQGKETQYF. The DNA of the CDR3 is TGTGCCAGCAGCTTCGGACAGGGCAAAGAGACCCAGTACTTC.

This clone was counted between two and nine times. This chain joins TRBV9 and TRBJ1-1, with D possibly being TRBD1 (6 bases). Germline-derived CDR1 and CDR2 are SGDLS and YYNGEE. The CDR3 has 15 residues. Trimming removed 0 bases from V and 0 bases from J, with 9 bases in between. The CDR3 DNA sequence: TGTGCCAGCAGCGTAGATACAGGGATGAACACTGAAGCTTTCTTT. It translates to CASSVDTGMNTEAFF.

The chain has TRBV4-3 and TRBJ2-5; D is perhaps TRBD2 (5 bases). This CDR3 has 14 amino acids. Germline V gene lookup returns CDR1 LGHNA and CDR2 YSLEER. Trimming left V 1 base short and J 3 bases short, with 9 bases between. The CDR3 DNA reads TGCGCCAGCAGCCAAGGGACTGTCGAAGAGACCCAGTACTTC. Its protein is CASSQGTVEETQYF.

J is TRBJ1-6 and V is TRBV5-4; 8 bases agree with TRBD1. J lost 9 bases, V lost 4 bases, and 12 bases had no gene match. Germline-derived CDR1 and CDR2 are SGHNT and YYREEE (reference sequence). The CDR3 covers 16 residues. This chain's CDR3 is CASSPRTGPAVSPLHF. CDR3 bases: TGTGCCAGCAGCCCTCGGACAGGGCCAGCGGTTTCACCCCTCCACTTT.

V gene TRBV6-5 combines with J gene TRBJ1-4, with D hard to call. The germline V gene has CDR1 MNHEY and CDR2 SVGAGI. With 3 bases removed from V and 8 bases from J, the gap between germline ends came to 19 bases. This CDR3 spans 16 amino acids. The CDR3 coding sequence is TGTGCCAGCAGTTATAATCCCCCCCAGTATGGCGAAAAACTGTTTTTT. This gives the protein CASSYNPPQYGEKLFF.

V and J are TRBV25-1 and TRBJ1-4; maybe TRBD1 (5 bases). This CDR3 is built from 16 residues. CDR1 MGHDK and CDR2 SYGVNS come from the germline V gene. Trimming left V 5 bases short and J 8 bases short, with 21 bases between. The CDR3 protein is CASSLLGGEPLEKLFF. The CDR3 coding sequence is TGTGCCAGCAGTCTGTTGGGGGGGGAGCCGCTCGAAAAACTGTTTTTT.

V and J are TRBV7-3 and TRBJ2-5; a weak D match, TRBD2 (6 bases). Trimming left V 5 bases short and J 5 bases short, with 18 bases between. Germline loops: CDR1 SGHTA, CDR2 FQGTGA. The CDR3 extends over 15 amino acids. The CDR3 region has the DNA TGTGCCAGCAGCCGCGGCCAATGGGGAGGTGAGACCCAGTACTTC. Its protein is CASSRGQWGGETQYF.

The chain carries TRBV19 and TRBJ1-3; D is ambiguous. Germline-derived CDR1 and CDR2 are LNHDA and SQIVND (reference sequence). This CDR3 region has 14 residues. V was clipped by 3 bases and J by 3 bases, with 9 bases between them. This chain's CDR3 is CASSIDAGGNTIYF. As DNA, the CDR3 is TGTGCCAGTAGTATCGATGCGGGTGGAAACACCATATATTTT.

This clone was found a few times. This rearrangement joins TRBV23-1 to TRBJ1-2; D uncertain. TRBV23-1 belongs to the ORF category, with a function that is uncertain. CDR3 length: 14 residues. V lost 3 bases and J 2 bases, leaving 10 bases between the germline ends. The CDR3 sequence is CASSQRQQNYGYTF. The CDR3 DNA is TGCGCCAGCAGTCAGAGGCAGCAGAACTATGGCTACACCTTC.

For the CDR3, the DNA is TGCAGCGTTGAAGTCTCCAGGGGAGCCTACGAGCAGTACTTC. This gives the protein CSVEVSRGAYEQYF. V usage is TRBV29-1 and J usage is TRBJ2-7; TRBD1 is a possible D gene (6 bases). The germline V gene encodes CDR1 SQVTM and CDR2 ANQGSEA. V was pared by 1 base and J by 2 bases, with 12 bases between. The CDR3 is 14 amino acids.